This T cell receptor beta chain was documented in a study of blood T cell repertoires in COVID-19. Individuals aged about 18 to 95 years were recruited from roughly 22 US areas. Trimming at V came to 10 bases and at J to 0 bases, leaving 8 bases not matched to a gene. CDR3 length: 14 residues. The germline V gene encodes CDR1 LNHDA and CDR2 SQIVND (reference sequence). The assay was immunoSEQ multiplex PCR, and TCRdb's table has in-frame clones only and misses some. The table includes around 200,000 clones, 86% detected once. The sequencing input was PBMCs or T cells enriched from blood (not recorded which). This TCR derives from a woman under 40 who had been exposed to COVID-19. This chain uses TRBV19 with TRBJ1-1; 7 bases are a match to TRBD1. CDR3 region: CATFADRVNTEAFF. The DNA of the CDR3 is TGTGCCACCTTCGCCGACAGGGTGAACACTGAAGCTTTCTTT.